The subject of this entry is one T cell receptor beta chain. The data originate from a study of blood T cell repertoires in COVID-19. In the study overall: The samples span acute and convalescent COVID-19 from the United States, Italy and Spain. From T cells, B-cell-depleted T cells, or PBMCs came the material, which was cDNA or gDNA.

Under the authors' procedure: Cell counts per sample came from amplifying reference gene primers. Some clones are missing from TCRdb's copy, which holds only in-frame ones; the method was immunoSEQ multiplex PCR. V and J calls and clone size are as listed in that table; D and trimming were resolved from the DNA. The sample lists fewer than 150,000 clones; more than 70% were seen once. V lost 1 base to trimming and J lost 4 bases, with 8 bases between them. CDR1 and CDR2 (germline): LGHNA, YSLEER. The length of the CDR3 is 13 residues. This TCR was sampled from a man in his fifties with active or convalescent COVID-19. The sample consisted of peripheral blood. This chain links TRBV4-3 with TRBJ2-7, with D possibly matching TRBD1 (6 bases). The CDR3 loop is CASSQVRGYEQYF. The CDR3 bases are TGCGCCAGCAGCCAAGTCAGGGGATACGAGCAGTACTTC.